This entry concerns a single T cell receptor beta chain. CDR3 size: 15 residues. V shed 6 bases, J shed 5 bases, and the junction held 9 bases outside the gene matches. Germline CDR1 is SGHAT and CDR2 is FQNNGV. Collection of blood occurred at baseline, at cycle 4 day 1, and at cycle 7 day 1. This sample stems from a study of OX40 agonist ivuxolimab in advanced cancers. About the study: Ivuxolimab, an antibody acting as an agonist of OX40 (CD134), was used to treat patients. The mean age was roughly 60 years, ranging from 23 to 79, with roughly four fifths of participants male.

Method: immunoSEQ multiplex PCR; TCRdb's copy keeps in-frame clones and lacks some. The sample contains some 87,000 clones, around 90% of which appear only once. The source was CD4+ or CD8+ T cells sorted from blood, collected in a trial of the OX40 agonist ivuxolimab. J is TRBJ2-7 and V is TRBV11-2; 11 bases are a match to TRBD2. The clonotype comes from an adult with an advanced solid tumor such as melanoma, head and neck, liver or kidney cancer. The DNA of the CDR3 is TGTGCCAGCAGTCCTATAGCGGGGGGGCGAAACGAGCAGTACTTC. Protein: CASSPIAGGRNEQYF.